This T cell receptor beta chain was sequenced for a study of regulatory T cells in long-lasting Graves disease. About the research overall: Positivity for TSH receptor antibodies plus over 5 years of antithyroid drugs meant persistent Graves' disease.

This clonotype was picked up a small number of times. The length of the CDR3 is 16 residues. Germline loops: CDR1 SGHRS, CDR2 YFSETQ. With V trimmed by 3 bases and J by 1 base, 7 bases remained unmatched. Libraries of TCR beta came from iRepertoire HTBI primers plus Arm-PCR of CDR3 regions. MiXCR, run by TCRdb on the multiplex PCR reads, gives a single entry per CDR3 protein. The sample includes hundreds of thousands of distinct CDR3 sequences, about a fifth of them seen just once. Time point indicated: persistent/refractory GD, antithyroid drugs over 5 years with positive TRAb. Construction of the TCR library relied on RNA isolated from PBMCs.

The chain has TRBV5-1 and TRBJ2-5; the match to TRBD1 covers 9 bases. The input for sequencing was peripheral blood mononuclear cells (PBMCs), taken when the disease was refractory, from a patient treated with antithyroid drugs. This TCR was recovered from a female donor with Graves disease. CDR3 loop: CASSWGQGIAQETQYF. As DNA, the CDR3 is TGCGCCAGCAGCTGGGGACAGGGAATAGCCCAAGAGACCCAGTACTTC. Full variable domain (outside the CDR3, taken from reference TRBV5-1 and TRBJ2-5): KAGVTQTPRYLIKTRGQQVTLSCSPISGHRSVSWYQQTPGQGLQFLFEYFSETQRNKGNFPGRFSGRQFSNSRSEMNVSTLELGDSALYLCASSWGQGIAQETQYFGPGTRLLVL.